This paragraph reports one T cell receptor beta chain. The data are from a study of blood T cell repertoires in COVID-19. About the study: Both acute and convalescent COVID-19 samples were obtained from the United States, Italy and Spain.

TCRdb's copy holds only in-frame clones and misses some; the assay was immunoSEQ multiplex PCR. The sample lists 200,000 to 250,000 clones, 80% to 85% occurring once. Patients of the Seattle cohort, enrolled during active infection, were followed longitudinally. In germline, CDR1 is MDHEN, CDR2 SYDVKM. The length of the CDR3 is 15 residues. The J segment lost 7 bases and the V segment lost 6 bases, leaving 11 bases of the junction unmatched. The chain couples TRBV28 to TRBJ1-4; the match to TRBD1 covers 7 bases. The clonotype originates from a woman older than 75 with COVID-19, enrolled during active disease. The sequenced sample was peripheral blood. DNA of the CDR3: TGTGCCAGCAGGGCCAGACAGGGCCCTTTTGAAAAACTGTTTTTT. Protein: CASRARQGPFEKLFF.